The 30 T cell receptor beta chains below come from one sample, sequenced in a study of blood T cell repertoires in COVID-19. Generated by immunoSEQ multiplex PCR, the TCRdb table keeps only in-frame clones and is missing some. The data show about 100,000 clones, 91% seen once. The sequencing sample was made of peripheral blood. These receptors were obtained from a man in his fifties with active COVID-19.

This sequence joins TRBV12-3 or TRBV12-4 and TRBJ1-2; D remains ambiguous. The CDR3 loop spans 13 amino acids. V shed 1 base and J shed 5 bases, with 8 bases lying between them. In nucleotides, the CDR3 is TGTGCCAGCAGTTTAGACAGTTGGTATGGCTACACCTTC. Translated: CASSLDSWYGYTF.

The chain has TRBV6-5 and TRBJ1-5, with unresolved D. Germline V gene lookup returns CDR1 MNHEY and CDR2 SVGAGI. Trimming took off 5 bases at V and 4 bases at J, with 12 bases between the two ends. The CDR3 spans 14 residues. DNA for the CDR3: TGTGCCAGCAGTCGGGGATCGGGGAATCAGCCCCAGCATTTT. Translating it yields CASSRGSGNQPQHF.

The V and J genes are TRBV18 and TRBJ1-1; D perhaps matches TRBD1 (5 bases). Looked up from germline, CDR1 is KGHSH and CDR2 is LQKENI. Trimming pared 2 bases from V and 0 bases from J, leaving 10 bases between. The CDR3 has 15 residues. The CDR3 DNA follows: TGTGCCAGCTCACCAACGACAGACCTGAACACTGAAGCTTTCTTT. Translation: CASSPTTDLNTEAFF.

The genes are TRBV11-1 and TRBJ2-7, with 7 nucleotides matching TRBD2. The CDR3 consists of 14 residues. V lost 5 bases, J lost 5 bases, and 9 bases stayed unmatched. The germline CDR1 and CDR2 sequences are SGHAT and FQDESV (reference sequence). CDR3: CASSPGGIYHEQYF. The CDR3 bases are TGTGCCAGCAGCCCGGGGGGTATTTACCACGAGCAGTACTTC.

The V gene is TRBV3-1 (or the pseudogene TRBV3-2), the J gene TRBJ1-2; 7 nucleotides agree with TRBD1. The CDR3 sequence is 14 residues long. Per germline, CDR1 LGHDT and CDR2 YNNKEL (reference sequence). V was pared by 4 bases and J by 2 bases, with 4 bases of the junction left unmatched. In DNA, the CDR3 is TGTGCCAGCAGCCCGGGACAGAGAAACTATGGCTACACCTTC. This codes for CASSPGQRNYGYTF.

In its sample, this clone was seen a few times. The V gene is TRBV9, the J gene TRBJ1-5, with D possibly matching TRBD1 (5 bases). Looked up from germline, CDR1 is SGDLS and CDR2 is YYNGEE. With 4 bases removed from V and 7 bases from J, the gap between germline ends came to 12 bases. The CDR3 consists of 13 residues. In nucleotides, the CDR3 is TGTGCCAGCAGCACTCAGGGAGGACAGCCCCAGCATTTT. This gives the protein CASSTQGGQPQHF.

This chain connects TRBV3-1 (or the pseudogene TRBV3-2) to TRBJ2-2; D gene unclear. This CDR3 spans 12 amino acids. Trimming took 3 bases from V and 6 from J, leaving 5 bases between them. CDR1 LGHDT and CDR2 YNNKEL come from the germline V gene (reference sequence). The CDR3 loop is CASSQAAGELFF. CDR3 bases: TGTGCCAGCAGCCAGGCGGCCGGGGAGCTGTTTTTT.

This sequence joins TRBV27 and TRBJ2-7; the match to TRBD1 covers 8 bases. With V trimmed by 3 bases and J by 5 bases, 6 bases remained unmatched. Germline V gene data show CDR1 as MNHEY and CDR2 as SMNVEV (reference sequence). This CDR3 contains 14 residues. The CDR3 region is CASSFVGQGDEQYF. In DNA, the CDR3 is TGTGCCAGCAGTTTTGTAGGACAGGGCGACGAGCAGTACTTC.

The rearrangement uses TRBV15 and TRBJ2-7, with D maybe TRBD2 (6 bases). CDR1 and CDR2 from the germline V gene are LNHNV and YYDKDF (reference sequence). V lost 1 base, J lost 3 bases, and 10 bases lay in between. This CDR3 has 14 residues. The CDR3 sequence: CATSRVGGDYEQYF. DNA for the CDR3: TGTGCCACCAGCAGAGTAGGCGGGGACTACGAGCAGTACTTC.

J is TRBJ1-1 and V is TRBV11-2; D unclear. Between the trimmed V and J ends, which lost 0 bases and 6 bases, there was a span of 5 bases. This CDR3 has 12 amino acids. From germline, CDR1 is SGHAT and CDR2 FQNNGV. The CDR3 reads CASSLDTPEAFF. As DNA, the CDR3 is TGTGCCAGCAGCTTAGACACACCTGAAGCTTTCTTT.

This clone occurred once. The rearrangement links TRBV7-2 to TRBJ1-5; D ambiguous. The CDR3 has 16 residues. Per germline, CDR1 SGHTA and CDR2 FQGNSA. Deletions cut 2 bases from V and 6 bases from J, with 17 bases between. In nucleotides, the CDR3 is TGTGCCAGCAGCTTATATGAAGACCGCGCGGCTCAGCCCCAGCATTTT. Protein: CASSLYEDRAAQPQHF.

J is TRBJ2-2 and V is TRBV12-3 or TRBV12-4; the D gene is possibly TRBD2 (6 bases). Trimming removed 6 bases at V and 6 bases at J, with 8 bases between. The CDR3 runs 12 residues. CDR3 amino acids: CASRVAAGELFF. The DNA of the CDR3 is TGTGCCAGCAGAGTAGCGGCCGGGGAGCTGTTTTTT.

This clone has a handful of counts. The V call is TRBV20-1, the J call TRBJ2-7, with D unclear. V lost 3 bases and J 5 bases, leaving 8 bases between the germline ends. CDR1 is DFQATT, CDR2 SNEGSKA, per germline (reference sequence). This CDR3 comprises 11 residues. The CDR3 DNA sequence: TGCAGTGCTAGCTCGTATGACGAGCAGTACTTC. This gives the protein CSASSYDEQYF.

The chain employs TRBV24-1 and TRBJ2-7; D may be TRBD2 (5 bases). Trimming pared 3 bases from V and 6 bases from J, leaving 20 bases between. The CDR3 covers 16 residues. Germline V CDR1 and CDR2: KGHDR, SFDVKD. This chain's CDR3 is CATSDATVASWTEQYV. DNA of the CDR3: TGTGCCACCAGTGATGCAACTGTGGCTAGCTGGACCGAGCAGTACGTC.

The CDR3 region has the DNA TGTGCCAGCAGTGCCACGCTACCGGGACAGGTTAATTCACCCCTCCACTTT. Translated: CASSATLPGQVNSPLHF. The chain links TRBV6-1 to TRBJ1-6, with 8 bases matching TRBD1. The V gene's germline CDR1 is MNHNS and CDR2 SASEGT. V lost 4 bases, J lost 6 bases, and 11 bases stayed unmatched. CDR3 length: 17 residues.

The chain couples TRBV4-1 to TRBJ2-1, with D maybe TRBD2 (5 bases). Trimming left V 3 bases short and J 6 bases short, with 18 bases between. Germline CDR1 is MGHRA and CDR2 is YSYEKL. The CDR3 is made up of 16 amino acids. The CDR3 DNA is TGCGCCAGCAGCCATGCCTATTTGGACTCTCGCAATGAGCAGTTCTTC. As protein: CASSHAYLDSRNEQFF.

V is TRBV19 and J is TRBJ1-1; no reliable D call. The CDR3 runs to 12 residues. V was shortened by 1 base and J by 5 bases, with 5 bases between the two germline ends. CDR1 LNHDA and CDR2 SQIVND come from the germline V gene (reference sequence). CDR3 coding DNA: TGTGCCAGTAGTATAGGGGAGACTGAAGCTTTCTTT. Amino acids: CASSIGETEAFF.

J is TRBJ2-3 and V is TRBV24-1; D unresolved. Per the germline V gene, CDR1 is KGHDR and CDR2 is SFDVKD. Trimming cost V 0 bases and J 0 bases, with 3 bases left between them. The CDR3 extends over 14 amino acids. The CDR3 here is CATSDLSSTDTQYF. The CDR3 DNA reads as TGTGCCACCAGTGATTTGTCGAGCACAGATACGCAGTATTTT.

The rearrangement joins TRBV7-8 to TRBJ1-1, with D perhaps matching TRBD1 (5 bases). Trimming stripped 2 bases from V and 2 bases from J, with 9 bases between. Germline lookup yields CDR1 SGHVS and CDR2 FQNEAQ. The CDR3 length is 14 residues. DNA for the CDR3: TGTGCCAGCAGCTTAATGACAGAAAACACTGAAGCTTTCTTT. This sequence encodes CASSLMTENTEAFF.

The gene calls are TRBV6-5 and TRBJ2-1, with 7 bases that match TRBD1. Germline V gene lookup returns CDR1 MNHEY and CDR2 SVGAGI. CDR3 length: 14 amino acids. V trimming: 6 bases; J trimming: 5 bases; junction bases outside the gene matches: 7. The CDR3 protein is CASREQGVNNEQFF. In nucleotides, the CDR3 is TGTGCCAGCAGAGAGCAGGGGGTGAACAATGAGCAGTTCTTC.

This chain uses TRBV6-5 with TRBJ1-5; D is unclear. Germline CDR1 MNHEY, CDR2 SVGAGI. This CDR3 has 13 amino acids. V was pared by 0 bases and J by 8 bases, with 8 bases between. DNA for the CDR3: TGTGCCAGCAGTTACTCTCCCGGGAAGCCCCAGCATTTT. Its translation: CASSYSPGKPQHF.

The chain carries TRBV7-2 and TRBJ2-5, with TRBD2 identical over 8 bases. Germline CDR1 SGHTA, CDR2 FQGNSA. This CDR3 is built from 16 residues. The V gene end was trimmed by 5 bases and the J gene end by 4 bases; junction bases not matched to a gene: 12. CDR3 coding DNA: TGTGCCAGCAGCCAGGGAGGTAGCGGGGATGTAGAGACCCAGTACTTC. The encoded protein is CASSQGGSGDVETQYF.

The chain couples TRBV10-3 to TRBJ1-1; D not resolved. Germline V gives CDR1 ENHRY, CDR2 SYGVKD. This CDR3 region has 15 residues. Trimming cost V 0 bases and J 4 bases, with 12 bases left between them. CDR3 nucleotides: TGTGCCATCAGTGAGTCACCCCTCCGAGGCACTGAAGCTTTCTTT. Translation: CAISESPLRGTEAFF.

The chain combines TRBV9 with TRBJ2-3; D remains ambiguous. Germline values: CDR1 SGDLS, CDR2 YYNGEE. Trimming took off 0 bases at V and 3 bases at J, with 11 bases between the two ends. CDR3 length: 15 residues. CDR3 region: CASSVDGGQTDTQYF. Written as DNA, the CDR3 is TGTGCCAGCAGCGTAGATGGCGGCCAAACAGATACGCAGTATTTT.

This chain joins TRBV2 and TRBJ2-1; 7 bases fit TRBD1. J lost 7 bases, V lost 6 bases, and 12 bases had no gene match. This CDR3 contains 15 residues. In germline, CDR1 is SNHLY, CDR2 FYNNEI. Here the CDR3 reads CASRVQGSLGNEQFF. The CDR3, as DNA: TGTGCCAGCAGGGTACAGGGGAGTCTTGGTAATGAGCAGTTCTTC.

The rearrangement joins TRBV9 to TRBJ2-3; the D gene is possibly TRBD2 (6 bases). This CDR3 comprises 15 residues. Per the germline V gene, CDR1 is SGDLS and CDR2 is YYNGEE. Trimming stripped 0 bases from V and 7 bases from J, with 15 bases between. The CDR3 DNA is TGTGCCAGCAGCGTAGACGGGACTCCGGTTAATACGCAGTATTTT. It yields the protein CASSVDGTPVNTQYF.

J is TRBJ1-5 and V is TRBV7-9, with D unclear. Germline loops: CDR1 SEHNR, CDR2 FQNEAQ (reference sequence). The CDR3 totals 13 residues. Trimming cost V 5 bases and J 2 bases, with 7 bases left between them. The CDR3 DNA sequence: TGTGCCAGCAGCCAACTCGGCAATCAGCCCCAGCATTTT. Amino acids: CASSQLGNQPQHF.

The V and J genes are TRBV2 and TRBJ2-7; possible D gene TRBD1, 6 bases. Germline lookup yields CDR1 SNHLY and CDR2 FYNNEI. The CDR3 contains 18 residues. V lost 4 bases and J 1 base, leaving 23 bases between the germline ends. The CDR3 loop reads CASSGYKGHTILSYEQYF. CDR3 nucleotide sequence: TGTGCCAGCAGTGGATACAAGGGACACACTATCCTTTCCTACGAGCAGTACTTC.

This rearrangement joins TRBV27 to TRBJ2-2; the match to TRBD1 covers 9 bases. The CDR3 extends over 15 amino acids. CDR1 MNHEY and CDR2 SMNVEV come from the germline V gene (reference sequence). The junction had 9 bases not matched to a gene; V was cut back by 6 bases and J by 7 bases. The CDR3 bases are TGTGCCAGCAGACGGGGACAGGGATCATACGGGGAGCTGTTTTTT. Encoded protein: CASRRGQGSYGELFF.

In nucleotides, the CDR3 is TGTGCCAGCTCACCACTGGGTCTAGAGGAGTATTTT. This translates into CASSPLGLEEYF. The chain recombines TRBV18 with TRBJ2-3; no clear D gene. The CDR3 is made up of 12 amino acids. CDR1 is KGHSH, CDR2 LQKENI, per germline. V gave up 1 base and J gave up 13 bases, with 12 bases separating them.